The 19 T cell receptor beta chains below all came from one sample that was sequenced in a study of blood T cell repertoires in COVID-19. Assay: immunoSEQ multiplex PCR; the TCRdb copy retains only in-frame clones and omits some. The data contain more than 110,000 clones, about three quarters of them singletons. Material for sequencing was peripheral blood. The source of these receptors is a woman of 80 years or more with active or convalescent COVID-19.

This clone was observed at least ten times. The chain combines TRBV15 with TRBJ1-1; 8 positions agree with TRBD1. CDR1 and CDR2 from the germline V gene are LNHNV and YYDKDF (reference sequence). Trimming at V came to 8 bases and at J to 1 base, leaving 6 bases not matched to a gene. The CDR3 is 14 residues long. Here the CDR3 reads CATGEGQANTEAFF. The CDR3, as DNA: TGTGCCACCGGCGAGGGACAGGCGAACACTGAAGCTTTCTTT.

This clone was detected a few times. V and J are TRBV7-8 and TRBJ1-2; 8 bases are a match to TRBD1. Germline-derived CDR1 and CDR2 are SGHVS and FQNEAQ. CDR3 size: 14 residues. Germline trimming cut 0 bases from V and 3 bases from J; bases unmatched to any gene: 0. The CDR3 nucleotides are TGTGCCAGCAGCTTAGCGGGACAGGACTATGGCTACACCTTC. Translated: CASSLAGQDYGYTF. The full variable domain, rest sourced from reference TRBV7-8 and TRBJ1-2, is GAGVSQSPRYKVAKRGQDVALRCDPISGHVSLFWYQQALGQGPEFLTYFQNEAQLDKSGLPSDRFFAERPEGSVSTLKIQRTQQEDSAVYLCASSLAGQDYGYTFGSGTRLTVV.

As concerns this clone: This sample also contains other DNA sequences that code for the same CDR3. This chain uses TRBV5-1 with TRBJ2-7; 7 nucleotides align to TRBD1. Germline CDR1 SGHRS, CDR2 YFSETQ. V dropped 0 bases and J dropped 6; count of bases not matched to a gene: 0. This CDR3 region has 12 residues. The CDR3 spells CASSLGQGEQYF. The CDR3 nucleotides read TGCGCCAGCAGCTTGGGACAGGGCGAGCAGTACTTC.

The V call is TRBV7-8, the J call TRBJ2-1, with 7 bases fitting TRBD2. Losses at the gene ends were 8 bases for V and 0 bases for J; bases not matched to a gene: 7. CDR3 length: 15 amino acids. The germline V gene encodes CDR1 SGHVS and CDR2 FQNEAQ. CDR3 DNA sequence: TGTGCCAGCTCACACGGGGGGAGCTCCTACAATGAGCAGTTCTTC. Residues: CASSHGGSSYNEQFF.

This rearrangement joins TRBV19 to TRBJ1-6, with a weak D call TRBD1 (5 bases). Germline CDR1 LNHDA, CDR2 SQIVND (reference sequence). There are 13 residues in the CDR3. Trimming took 10 bases from V and 8 from J, leaving 15 bases between them. CDR3 protein: CATRLSRDSPLHF. The DNA for the CDR3 is TGTGCCACTCGACTGTCCAGGGATTCACCCCTCCACTTT.

The rearrangement links TRBV4-2 to TRBJ2-3; a weak D match, TRBD2 (5 bases). Between the trimmed V and J ends, which lost 0 bases and 1 base, there was a span of 11 bases. From germline, CDR1 is LGHNA and CDR2 YNFKEQ. The CDR3 runs to 16 residues. Written as DNA, the CDR3 is TGTGCCAGCAGCCAAGAGCGGAGCGGAGGCACAGATACGCAGTATTTT. Translating it yields CASSQERSGGTDTQYF.

This clone was seen a handful of times. V gene TRBV7-3 combines with J gene TRBJ1-1; the D gene is possibly TRBD1 (6 bases). The CDR3 runs 14 residues. Per the germline V gene, CDR1 is SGHTA and CDR2 is FQGTGA. Between the trimmed V and J ends, which lost 4 bases and 2 bases, there was a span of 11 bases. The CDR3 DNA is TGTGCCAGCAGCTCAAGCAGGGGAAACACTGAAGCTTTCTTT. It translates to CASSSSRGNTEAFF.

The chain couples TRBV12-3 or TRBV12-4 to TRBJ1-2; D perhaps matches TRBD1 (5 bases). The CDR3 loop spans 13 amino acids. V shed 7 bases and J shed 8 bases, with 17 bases lying between them. The CDR3 coding sequence is TGTGCCAGCACCTCTGGGGGGGTATCCGGCTACACCTTC. Its translation is CASTSGGVSGYTF.

This rearrangement joins TRBV7-9 to TRBJ2-3; tentative D call: TRBD1 (6 bases). V was pared by 1 base and J by 3 bases, with 17 bases between. In germline, CDR1 is SEHNR, CDR2 FQNEAQ (reference sequence). The CDR3 totals 17 residues. The CDR3 DNA reads TGTGCCAGCAGCTTAGGTGTGGGGGCCAGGGCGACAGATACGCAGTATTTT. Translation gives CASSLGVGARATDTQYF.

The genes are TRBV19 and TRBJ1-2; TRBD1 aligns across 8 bases. Germline trimming cut 5 bases from V and 4 bases from J; bases unmatched to any gene: 6. Germline V gene sequence: CDR1 LNHDA, CDR2 SQIVND (reference sequence). This CDR3 is built from 14 residues. The CDR3 sequence: CASSQSGGGYGYTF. In DNA form, the CDR3 reads TGTGCCAGTAGTCAATCAGGGGGCGGCTATGGCTACACCTTC.

This clone was counted a single time. CDR3 amino acids: CSAAVGREGSQYF. The CDR3 DNA reads as TGCAGCGCCGCGGTGGGCCGGGAAGGCTCGCAGTACTTC. The genes are TRBV29-1 and TRBJ2-7, with TRBD2 as a possible D gene (5 bases). CDR1 and CDR2 (germline): SQVTM, ANQGSEA. Trimming stripped 7 bases from V and 9 bases from J, with 22 bases between. The CDR3 is 13 residues long.

The chain is built from TRBV9 and TRBJ2-1; 7 bases agree with TRBD1. This CDR3 has 15 residues. Germline assignment: CDR1 SGDLS and CDR2 YYNGEE. V gave up 3 bases and J gave up 5 bases; unmatched junction bases: 8. The CDR3 DNA is TGTGCCAGCAGCGGAACGACAGGGTTAAACAATGAGCAGTTCTTC. Translation gives CASSGTTGLNNEQFF.

The rearrangement joins TRBV12-3 or TRBV12-4 to TRBJ2-3; 7 bases are a match to TRBD2. This CDR3 comprises 13 residues. With 3 bases clipped from V and 7 bases from J, the junction kept 4 bases outside the gene matches. DNA for the CDR3: TGTGCCAGCAGTTTCACGGGGGGATATACGCAGTATTTT. It yields the protein CASSFTGGYTQYF.

V gene TRBV14 combines with J gene TRBJ2-5; 8 bases map to TRBD1. Trimming took 3 bases from V and 3 from J; bases not matched to a gene: 6. Per the germline V gene, CDR1 is SGHDN and CDR2 is FVKESK. This CDR3 has 15 residues. CDR3 sequence (DNA): TGTGCCAGCAGCCAGAGGACAGGGAGTGAAGAGACCCAGTACTTC. It codes for CASSQRTGSEETQYF.

The chain combines TRBV28 with TRBJ2-1, with a tentative D call TRBD1 (6 bases). V dropped 6 bases and J dropped 3 bases, with 12 bases sitting between them. The germline V gene encodes CDR1 MDHEN and CDR2 SYDVKM. This CDR3 spans 14 amino acids. Here the CDR3 reads CASRKRTVYNEQFF. The DNA of the CDR3 is TGTGCCAGCAGAAAACGGACAGTCTACAATGAGCAGTTCTTC.

The chain links TRBV12-5 to TRBJ2-1, with a tentative D call TRBD1 (6 bases). V lost 3 bases, J lost 6 bases, and 15 bases lay in between. The CDR3 length is 15 residues. Germline CDR1 and CDR2: LGHNT and FRNRAP. This CDR3 reads CASGLQGFRSNEQFF. The CDR3 region has the DNA TGTGCTAGTGGTTTACAGGGCTTTCGAAGCAATGAGCAGTTCTTC.

CDR3 sequence reads: CASSPLAGADTQYF. The CDR3 DNA reads as TGTGCCAGCAGTCCACTAGCGGGGGCAGATACGCAGTATTTT. The V gene is TRBV7-2, the J gene TRBJ2-3; TRBD2 aligns across 11 bases. From germline, CDR1 is SGHTA and CDR2 FQGNSA. J lost 4 bases, V lost 6 bases, and 3 bases had no gene match. This CDR3 contains 14 residues.

The gene calls are TRBV5-1 and TRBJ2-2; D gene unclear. V was shortened by 0 bases and J by 0 bases, with 6 bases between the two germline ends. The CDR3 contains 15 residues. Germline V lookup: CDR1 SGHRS, CDR2 YFSETQ. CDR3 sequence reads: CASSLEQANTGELFF. The CDR3 DNA is TGCGCCAGCAGCTTGGAACAAGCGAACACCGGGGAGCTGTTTTTT. Using reference TRBV5-1 and TRBJ2-2 for the parts outside the CDR3, the full variable domain is KAGVTQTPRYLIKTRGQQVTLSCSPISGHRSVSWYQQTPGQGLQFLFEYFSETQRNKGNFPGRFSGRQFSNSRSEMNVSTLELGDSALYLCASSLEQANTGELFFGEGSRLTVL.

The rearrangement links TRBV10-3 to TRBJ2-3, with 8 bases fitting TRBD2. Trimming took 3 bases from V and 4 from J; bases not matched to a gene: 9. The CDR3 loop spans 16 amino acids. The germline V gene has CDR1 ENHRY and CDR2 SYGVKD. CDR3 residues: CAISDPGLAQADTQYF. In DNA form, the CDR3 reads TGTGCCATCAGTGATCCCGGACTAGCTCAGGCAGATACGCAGTATTTT.